Each of the 21 T cell receptor beta chains below was sequenced from the same sample in a study of T-cell reconstitution after alpha-beta-depleted transplantation in children. This sample's TCRbeta library carried unique molecular identifier barcodes. One entry per CDR3 protein, called by TCRdb with MiXCR from the PCR reads. The sample has about 590,000 distinct CDR3 sequences, approximately 12% seen once. Sequences were derived from PBMCs, mostly from graft donor cells, sampled 360 days after TCRalphabeta/CD19-depleted stem cell transplant. The origin of the receptors is a male patient aged 5 to 17 who had a stem cell transplant for acute myeloid leukemia, so the T cells may come from the graft donor.

This clonotype was counted a few times. The chain couples TRBV28 to TRBJ2-7; tentative D call: TRBD1 (5 bases). Germline V gene sequence: CDR1 MDHEN, CDR2 SYDVKM. The CDR3 is 15 residues long. V lost 3 bases and J 6 bases, leaving 18 bases between the germline ends. The CDR3 coding sequence is TGTGCCAGCAGTTTCGCAGGGAAGTTTTTCGGCGAGCAGTACTTC. Translating gives CASSFAGKFFGEQYF.

This clonotype was observed many times. The V gene is TRBV29-1, the J gene TRBJ2-5; TRBD2 agrees at 8 bases. V lost 3 bases, J lost 4 bases, and 10 bases stayed unmatched. Germline V gene lookup returns CDR1 SQVTM and CDR2 ANQGSEA. This CDR3 contains 15 residues. The CDR3 DNA sequence: TGCAGCGTTGAGGTTAGCGGGAACAAGAGAGAGACCCAGTACTTC. Its protein product is CSVEVSGNKRETQYF. The entire variable domain, with the rest obtained from reference TRBV29-1 and TRBJ2-5, is as follows: SAVISQKPSRDICQRGTSLTIQCQVDSQVTMMFWYRQQPGQSLTLIATANQGSEATYESGFVIDKFPISRPNLTFSTLTVSNMSPEDSSIYLCSVEVSGNKRETQYFGPGTRLLVL.

This clonotype was counted only a few times. This sequence joins TRBV5-1 and TRBJ2-2; 9 bases align to TRBD1. This CDR3 has 16 residues. The V and J ends lost 7 bases and 5 bases, in that order; junction bases with no gene match: 12. Germline values: CDR1 SGHRS, CDR2 YFSETQ. The CDR3 DNA reads TGCGCCAGCGCGCGGGAACAGGGGGCCGGAACCGGGGAGCTGTTTTTT. Encoded protein: CASAREQGAGTGELFF.

This clonotype showed up just a few times. The chain carries TRBV12-3 or TRBV12-4 and TRBJ2-1, with TRBD2 as a possible D gene (5 bases). The CDR3 contains 13 residues. Trimming shortened V by 8 bases and J by 9 bases, and 17 bases separated the two germline ends. The CDR3 DNA reads as TGTGCCAGCTTGACGGAGAGGGCGGGTGAGCAGTTCTTC. This encodes CASLTERAGEQFF.

The gene calls are TRBV12-3 or TRBV12-4 and TRBJ2-1; a weak D match, TRBD1 (5 bases). This CDR3 is built from 13 residues. The germline V and J ends were trimmed by 3 bases and 5 bases, with 8 bases remaining between them. The CDR3 nucleotides read TGTGCCAGCAGTTTCAGGGTGAACAATGAGCAGTTCTTC. Translated: CASSFRVNNEQFF.

This clonotype has a handful of counts. The CDR3 is CASSFSGRRGRTDTQYF. CDR3 coding DNA: TGTGCCAGCAGTTTCTCGGGTAGGCGGGGGAGGACAGATACGCAGTATTTT. The chain employs TRBV28 and TRBJ2-3; 7 bases line up with TRBD2. The germline V gene has CDR1 MDHEN and CDR2 SYDVKM. Trimming at V came to 3 bases and at J to 3 bases, leaving 12 bases not matched to a gene. CDR3 length: 17 amino acids.

This clonotype showed up just a few times. The chain uses TRBV12-3 or TRBV12-4 and TRBJ2-3; a possible D gene is TRBD1 (6 bases). Trimming pared 5 bases from V and 2 bases from J, leaving 11 bases between. The CDR3 is 14 residues long. The chain's CDR3 is CASSLDSVTDTQYF. The CDR3 bases are TGTGCCAGCAGTCTGGACAGCGTCACAGATACGCAGTATTTT.

This clonotype turned up a few times. CDR3 residues: CSANPRTGVVETQYF. For the CDR3, the DNA is TGCAGTGCTAACCCTCGGACAGGGGTAGTGGAGACCCAGTACTTC. The chain joins TRBV20-1 to TRBJ2-5; 9 bases map to TRBD1. V trimming: 4 bases; J trimming: 5 bases; junction bases outside the gene matches: 11. CDR3 length: 15 residues. In germline, CDR1 is DFQATT, CDR2 SNEGSKA (reference sequence).

The chain combines TRBV15 with TRBJ2-3; 9 nucleotides agree with TRBD2. Germline CDR1 and CDR2: LNHNV and YYDKDF (reference sequence). Trimming took 3 bases from V and 5 from J; bases not matched to a gene: 18. CDR3 length equals 19 residues. The CDR3 DNA follows: TGTGCCACCAGCAGTCCCCCACTGGGGACTAGCAGGACATTAGATACGCAGTATTTT. Translated: CATSSPPLGTSRTLDTQYF.

The V gene is TRBV5-1, the J gene TRBJ2-5; D uncertain. The germline CDR1 and CDR2 sequences are SGHRS and YFSETQ. CDR3 length equals 11 residues. V dropped 5 bases and J dropped 5 bases, with 7 bases sitting between them. CDR3 amino acids: CASRSSETQYF. The CDR3 DNA follows: TGCGCCAGCAGATCGTCGGAGACCCAGTACTTC. The complete variable domain, with remaining parts taken from reference TRBV5-1 and TRBJ2-5, reads KAGVTQTPRYLIKTRGQQVTLSCSPISGHRSVSWYQQTPGQGLQFLFEYFSETQRNKGNFPGRFSGRQFSNSRSEMNVSTLELGDSALYLCASRSSETQYFGPGTRLLVL.

This clonotype was seen a handful of times. V gene TRBV7-9 combines with J gene TRBJ2-7; D is undetermined. V lost 1 base and J lost 9, with 10 bases in between. Germline CDR1 SEHNR, CDR2 FQNEAQ (reference sequence). There are 12 residues in the CDR3. The CDR3 DNA is TGTGCCAGCAGCTTAGGACCGGCCGGGCAGTACTTC. Amino acids: CASSLGPAGQYF.

This clonotype was detected a few times. The chain couples TRBV20-1 to TRBJ2-1; 11 positions agree with TRBD2. The germline CDR1 and CDR2 sequences are DFQATT and SNEGSKA (reference sequence). After removal of 5 bases from V and 0 bases from J, the junction contained 9 bases not matched to a gene. The CDR3 has 17 residues. The CDR3 coding sequence is TGCAGTGCTCACGTTAGCGGGAGGGCCTACTCCTACAATGAGCAGTTCTTC. Amino acids: CSAHVSGRAYSYNEQFF.

This clonotype came up many times. The chain carries TRBV29-1 and TRBJ1-1; D gene ambiguous. The V gene's germline CDR1 is SQVTM and CDR2 ANQGSEA. The CDR3 has 13 amino acids. The V and J ends lost 2 bases and 8 bases respectively, with 15 bases between them. The CDR3 DNA reads as TGCAGCGTTGAACGTCGGGCAGGTCCCGAAGCTTTCTTT. It encodes CSVERRAGPEAFF.

This clonotype was recorded many times. The chain uses TRBV7-8 and TRBJ2-3, with D perhaps matching TRBD1 or TRBD2 (5 bases each). V gave up 6 bases and J gave up 2 bases, with 24 bases separating them. The germline gives CDR1 SGHVS, CDR2 FQNEAQ. The length of the CDR3 is 18 residues. The CDR3 is CASRPPLDKWGSTDTQYF. CDR3 nucleotides: TGTGCCAGCAGGCCTCCCCTGGACAAGTGGGGGTCCACAGATACGCAGTATTTT. The whole variable domain, remainder taken from reference TRBV7-8 and TRBJ2-3, is GAGVSQSPRYKVAKRGQDVALRCDPISGHVSLFWYQQALGQGPEFLTYFQNEAQLDKSGLPSDRFFAERPEGSVSTLKIQRTQQEDSAVYLCASRPPLDKWGSTDTQYFGPGTRLTVL.

Many counts were recorded for this clonotype. This chain links TRBV6-1 with TRBJ1-1, with 10 bases that match TRBD1. The CDR3 runs to 14 residues. Germline V gene data show CDR1 as MNHNS and CDR2 as SASEGT. J was trimmed by 3 bases and V by 3 bases; bases with no gene match: 1. The CDR3 is CASSDGQGDTEAFF. CDR3 in DNA: TGTGCCAGCAGTGACGGACAGGGGGACACTGAAGCTTTCTTT.

This clonotype was picked up many times. The chain couples TRBV7-2 to TRBJ1-4; D not certain. The CDR3 sequence is 13 residues long. Trimming stripped 5 bases from V and 8 bases from J, with 12 bases between. Germline assignment: CDR1 SGHTA and CDR2 FQGNSA. CDR3 region: CASSPGRGEKLFF. For the CDR3, the DNA is TGTGCCAGCAGCCCCGGAAGAGGGGAAAAACTGTTTTTT.

This clonotype was found a few times. V is TRBV7-2 and J is TRBJ2-3, with no clear D. The V gene's germline CDR1 is SGHTA and CDR2 FQGNSA. V lost 1 base and J 2 bases, leaving 7 bases between the germline ends. The CDR3 contains 14 residues. The chain's CDR3 is CASSLEQFTDTQYF. The CDR3 coding sequence is TGTGCCAGCAGCTTAGAACAGTTCACAGATACGCAGTATTTT. Looking up the rest from reference TRBV7-2 and TRBJ2-3 gives the full variable domain: GAGVSQSPSNKVTEKGKDVELRCDPISGHTALYWYRQSLGQGLEFLIYFQGNSAPDKSGLPSDRFSAERTGGSVSTLTIQRTQQEDSAVYLCASSLEQFTDTQYFGPGTRLTVL.

At least ten counts were recorded for this clonotype. The chain joins TRBV20-1 to TRBJ2-2, with unresolved D. The CDR3 is made up of 12 amino acids. V shed 0 bases and J shed 6 bases, with 5 bases lying between them. Germline CDR1 and CDR2: DFQATT and SNEGSKA (reference sequence). The CDR3 protein is CSARELAGELFF. In DNA, the CDR3 is TGCAGTGCTAGAGAACTTGCCGGGGAGCTGTTTTTT.

This sequence joins TRBV20-1 and TRBJ2-5; the D is unclear. Germline V CDR1 and CDR2: DFQATT, SNEGSKA (reference sequence). V was cut by 3 bases and J by 5 bases, with 10 bases left in between. This CDR3 has 12 residues. As DNA, the CDR3 is TGCAGTGCTAGGCCCTCTCATGAGACCCAGTACTTC. Its protein is CSARPSHETQYF.

The sample holds many counts of this clonotype. The rearrangement uses TRBV28 and TRBJ2-1, with TRBD2 matching 10 bases. CDR1 is MDHEN and CDR2 is SYDVKM in the germline V gene. J gave up 3 bases and V 3 bases, and 5 bases lay outside the gene matches. The CDR3 spans 16 residues. The CDR3 DNA reads TGTGCCAGCAGTTTTGGGCTAGCGGGGGTCTACAATGAGCAGTTCTTC. This encodes CASSFGLAGVYNEQFF.

The J gene is TRBJ2-7, the V gene TRBV5-1; 10 bases are shared with TRBD2. CDR1 is SGHRS and CDR2 is YFSETQ in the germline V gene. Trimming at V came to 3 bases and at J to 2 bases, leaving 8 bases not matched to a gene. This CDR3 spans 16 amino acids. The CDR3 region has the DNA TGCGCCAGCAGCTACTTAGGACTAGCGGAACCCTACGAGCAGTACTTC. Translation: CASSYLGLAEPYEQYF. The entire variable domain, with the rest obtained from reference TRBV5-1 and TRBJ2-7, is as follows: KAGVTQTPRYLIKTRGQQVTLSCSPISGHRSVSWYQQTPGQGLQFLFEYFSETQRNKGNFPGRFSGRQFSNSRSEMNVSTLELGDSALYLCASSYLGLAEPYEQYFGPGTRLTVT.